This TCR beta chain emerged from a study of T cell repertoires in cytomegalovirus infection. The wider study: Indicated by public TCR beta signatures were CMV infection and matching HLA type.

TCRdb used MiXCR to reprocess the reads, holding one entry per CDR3 protein. The sample contains under 600,000 distinct CDR3 sequences, 16% of which appear only once. This CDR3 contains 11 residues. Per germline, CDR1 SGHDN and CDR2 FVKESK. The germline V and J ends were trimmed by 4 bases and 15 bases, with 13 bases remaining between them. Regarding the study as a whole: The cumulative frequency of public TCR beta families identified carriers of CMV plus the relevant HLA.

This clonotype was observed at least ten times. Its specificity is unknown. This sequence was found in a human donor in good health (CMV status not recorded). Some clones in this sample may be carry-over from other donors' samples. The V gene is TRBV14, the J gene TRBJ2-1, with D possibly being TRBD1 (5 bases). What was sequenced was CD8+ T cells from PBMCs. The CDR3 bases are TGTGCCAGCAGCCTCCTAGGGGTTCTGTTCTTC. Amino acid sequence: CASSLLGVLFF.